This T cell receptor (beta chain) is from a study of shared T cell receptors in the human thymus. Trimming stripped 4 bases from V and 4 bases from J, with 11 bases between. CDR3 length: 14 amino acids. Profiling relied on immunoSEQ multiplex PCR, and the TCRdb table lists in-frame clones only, not all of them. Counted here are under 700,000 clones, about 80% occurring once; the ten biggest clones make up roughly 0.013%. The same data also went into a second study, on human thymus T cells.

Sequencing input: thymocytes. The genes are TRBV5-3 and TRBJ1-4, with D possibly TRBD1 on 6 matching bases. TRBV5-3 has ORF status, its function being uncertain. This receptor was identified in a boy in the first two years of life with a congenital heart defect. The CDR3 spells CARSRTAINEKLFF. In DNA, the CDR3 is TGTGCCAGAAGCCGGACAGCTATTAATGAAAAACTGTTTTTT.